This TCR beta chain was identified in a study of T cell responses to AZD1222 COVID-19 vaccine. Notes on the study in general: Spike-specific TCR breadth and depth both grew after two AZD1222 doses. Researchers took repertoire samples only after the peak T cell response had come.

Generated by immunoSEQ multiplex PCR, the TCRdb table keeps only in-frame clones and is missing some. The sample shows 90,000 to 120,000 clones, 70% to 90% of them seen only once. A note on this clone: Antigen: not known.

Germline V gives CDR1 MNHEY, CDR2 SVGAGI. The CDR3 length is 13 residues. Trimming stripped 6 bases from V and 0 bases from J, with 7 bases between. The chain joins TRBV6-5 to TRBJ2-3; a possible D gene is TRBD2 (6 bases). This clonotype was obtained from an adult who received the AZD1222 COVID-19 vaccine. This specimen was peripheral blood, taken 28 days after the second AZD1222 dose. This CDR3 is CASRGTSTDTQYF. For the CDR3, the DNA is TGTGCCAGCAGAGGGACTAGCACAGATACGCAGTATTTT.